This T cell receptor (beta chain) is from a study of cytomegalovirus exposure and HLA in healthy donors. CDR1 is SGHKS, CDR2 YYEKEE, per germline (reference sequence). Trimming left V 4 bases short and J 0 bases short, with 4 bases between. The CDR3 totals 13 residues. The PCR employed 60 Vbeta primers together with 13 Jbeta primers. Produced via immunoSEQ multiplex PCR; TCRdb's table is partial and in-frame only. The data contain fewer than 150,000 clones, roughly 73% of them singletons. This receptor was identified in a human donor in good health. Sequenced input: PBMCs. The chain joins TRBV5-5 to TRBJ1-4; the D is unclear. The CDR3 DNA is TGTGCCAGCAGCCAGACAACTAATGAAAAACTGTTTTTT. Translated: CASSQTTNEKLFF.